This T cell receptor (beta chain) is from a study of cytomegalovirus exposure and HLA in healthy donors (dated by TCRdb to the late 2010s). In the study overall: An earlier analysis of roughly 630 of the donors reported approximately 270 Gb of sequence data and more than 90 million unique TCR beta sequences from roughly 180 million T cells. To predict cytomegalovirus infection status, the study combined high-throughput TCR immunosequencing, statistical association of individual TCRs with disease status, and machine learning. The aim of the study was to test whether cataloging public T cell receptors could identify signatures of past pathogen exposure. Donor age, sex, ethnicity and CMV serostatus were compiled together with the repertoire data. On average, approximately 250,000 unique TCR beta nucleotide sequences were sequenced per donor among several hundred genotyped donors of the cohort, with about 19% of those sequences being non-productive. The study profiled the T cell repertoires of 500 to 800 subjects by immunosequencing and related them to cytomegalovirus serostatus. Among the roughly 390 genotyped donors, around 81% belonged to the genetic ancestry cluster associated with self-reported Caucasian donors. An early release that covered some 640 HLA-typed donors contained 250 to 350 gigabases of sequencing data and 85 million to 100 million unique TCR sequences. A later analysis re-examined previously published TCR beta repertoires from roughly 650 donors and added high-resolution HLA genotyping to investigate patterns of TCR occurrence. The number of typed donors differed by locus: about 629-630 for A, B, C, DRB1 and DQB1; about 520 for DQA1; some 610 for DPA1; and approximately 450 for DPB1. To decide whether each TCR beta V gene segment behaved as functional or pseudogenic, an earlier analysis of some 540 of the donors relied on high-throughput TCR beta sequencing. HLA typing covered class I and class II loci at four-digit resolution. All discovery cohort repertoires had been generated on a single sequencing platform. Rather than using new phenotypic data, the later analysis identified candidate immune exposures from TCR beta sequences and from how often those sequences occurred across donors. Because of strong linkage in the cohort, roughly five DR-DQ haplotypes were treated as single units for association and clustering. Genome-wide SNP genotypes for about 60% of the roughly 670 donors were used in a later genetic analysis, which treated that subset as a discovery cohort. Along with the roughly 610-subject first cohort, a separate validation cohort of more than 90 different subjects was used.

In total, 500 to 700 healthy bone marrow donors made up the cohort. At the time of sampling, all cohort members were nominally healthy, though unrecorded immune exposures were likely present. The donor was CMV seronegative and belonged to the group of roughly 330 seronegative cohort members. A peripheral blood sample was provided by each donor, and peripheral blood mononuclear cells were used for TCR beta sequencing. The Qiagen DNeasy Blood Extraction Kit was used to extract genomic DNA from the blood cell samples. General study outcomes and caveats: In this cohort, only TCR beta chains were sequenced, and detectable features were limited by the absence of alpha or paired-chain data. A few of the identified cytomegalovirus-associated TCR beta chains were confirmed in vitro to be specific for cytomegalovirus antigens. In a later analysis, HLA-associated TCR beta chains showed more clonal expansion and lower generation probabilities than non-associated chains that were equally common. Immune exposure information for the cohort was limited to CMV serostatus. Because counts were too low, seventeen rarely observed V segments, including chromosome 9 orphons, were excluded from the earlier analysis of a few hundred of the donors. Sequencing depth was assumed to be roughly uniform across donors in the presence/absence analyses, though that assumption may not hold. In both the original and validation cohorts, the classifier was reported to diagnose cytomegalovirus status with high specificity and sensitivity. In a later analysis, most CMV-associated TCR beta chains were found to appear HLA-restricted, with HLA associations seemingly driven largely by CMV exposure. A later analysis associated 16,951 TCR beta sequences with specific HLA alleles at a false discovery rate of 0.05. Because some donors lacked HLA typing at each locus, the association tests relied only on the typed subset. Some IMGT-functional V segments, including TRBV6-2 and TRBV6-3, could not be told apart with the 87-base-pair reads, so those segments were excluded. A further reported finding was that TCR beta sequences accurately predicted the HLA-A and HLA-B alleles for most subjects in the first cohort. A later genetic analysis reported fewer N-insertions in productive TCRs among donors in an Asian-associated ancestry cluster than the approximately 670-donor mean. The authors suggested that the approach could potentially be extended to other disease states and immunological phenotypes. According to a later analysis, TCR association rates differed among HLA loci, with DRB1 alleles showing the most associated TCRs and HLA-C alleles showing the fewest. Most TCR sequences were observed very rarely across donors, whereas some public TCRs were present in many individuals. A cluster of highly shared sequence variants was judged likely to represent a technical artifact of the sequencing pipeline. The study listed approximately 150 TCR beta chains as associated with cytomegalovirus. Linkage disequilibrium might explain the correlated functional status among segregating V segments, but an unknown experimental factor could not be excluded. In an earlier analysis of 587 of the donors, most TCR beta V segments were observed in productive rearrangements about 87% or about 30% of the time, broadly matching IMGT annotations. An association between a missense DCLRE1C variant and V-gene and J-gene trimming of TCR beta chains was found in a later genetic analysis and replicated in an independent cohort. Assigning TCR associations to individual alleles was difficult when HLA alleles, especially DR and DQ, strongly co-occurred. In a later analysis, several top co-occurrence clusters were reported to appear linked to parvovirus B19, influenza, CMV and Epstein-Barr virus.

Libraries were prepared through the immunoSEQ multiplex PCR assay. A mixture of 60 forward primers for TCR Vbeta segments and 13 reverse primers for TCR Jbeta segments was used in the multiplex PCR. The CDR3 region of rearranged TCR beta genes was amplified from genomic DNA by a multiplex PCR assay. The Illumina HiSeq System was used to sequence the amplified TCR beta libraries as 87-base-pair reads. Per the source publication's procedure: A later analysis counted approximately 76 million unique TCR beta chains across the 600 to 850 repertoires, and roughly 9.9 million of these chains were shared by at least two donors. Raw reads were error-corrected and collapsed into unique sequences with a nearest-neighbor algorithm that merged closely related sequences to remove PCR and sequencing errors. CDR3 sequences were aligned to IMGT reference sequences to assign V, D and J gene segments. For a sequence to be retained, a match of at least six nucleotides was required to both a V gene segment and a J gene segment. Rearrangements were called productive when the CDR3 lacked stop codons and stayed in frame with V and J; all others were non-productive. Following IMGT convention, CDR3 was defined as the stretch from the second conserved V-encoded cysteine to the conserved J-encoded phenylalanine. The earlier analysis of 587 of the donors excluded sequences that lacked an unambiguous match to a single V gene segment. In an earlier analysis of some 590 of the donors, a V segment was called functional when productive rearrangements were above 56.7%, and segregating when the standard deviation between donors exceeded 5%. To diagnose cytomegalovirus status from the catalog of TCR beta chain sequences, a statistical classification framework was built. V and J gene assignment, in a later analysis, came from comparing TCR nucleotide sequences with IMGT/GENE-DB human TR gene sequences. A later analysis assigned CDR3 sequences and most-parsimonious VDJ recombination scenarios with the TCRdist pipeline. In a later analysis, each TCR beta chain was defined by its CDR3 amino acid sequence together with its V-gene family, and reads without a unique V-gene family were excluded. In a later analysis, some 600 highly shared, low-generation-probability nucleotide sequences were removed to address suspected cross-contamination and a sequencing artifact. In a later analysis, a clonal expansion index for each public chain was calculated from normalized within-repertoire ranks of inferred template counts. In a later analysis, generation probabilities were computed with a VDJ recombination model fitted to out-of-frame rearrangements, and the resulting probabilities were checked against IGoR. In a later analysis, hypergeometric tests were used to score TCR-TCR, TCR-HLA and TCR-CMV co-occurrence, with a repertoire-size bias correction applied to TCR pairs. To estimate false discovery rates, a later analysis permuted the HLA or CMV assignments 20 times. In a later analysis, co-occurring TCRs were grouped using DBSCAN, with TCRdist sequence similarity added in when clustering inside HLA-allele-positive subsets. Repertoires with fewer than 30,000 or more than 120,000 public chains, plus five repertoires with anomalous nucleotide sharing, were excluded from co-occurrence clustering. Drawn from immuneACCESS, this table holds only the in-frame rearrangements with V and J called that TCRdb kept. Clones are partly lost; checked studies trace under half to an unresolved V gene and leave the rest unexplained. V and J calls and clone size are copied from that table; D and trimming were computed from the DNA. The sample data list 150,000 to 200,000 clones, and 77% of these were observed just once. The top ten clonotypes cover roughly 1.7% of the sample.

From the germline V gene, CDR1 is MGHDK and CDR2 is SYGVNS. The CDR3 has 15 amino acids, counting the end cysteine and phenylalanine. Only CDR3 DNA remains: 45 bases, in frame from the first base. Comments on this clone: There is no known antigen for this receptor. One junction end does not reproduce the germline sequence, and a read error may be involved.

This receptor was obtained from a woman aged 25 to 39 in good health and CMV-seronegative. The rearrangement combines TRBV25-1 with TRBJ1-4; the central 7 bases match TRBD1. The specimen was PBMCs. The CDR3 region has the sequence CASSPQTGSGEELFF. The DNA sequence is as follows: TGTGCCAGCAGTCCACAGACAGGGAGTGGTGAAGAACTGTTTTTT. Where the CDR3 stops, the reference TRBV25-1 and TRBJ1-4 genes take over; the full variable domain is EADIYQTPRYLVIGTGKKITLECSQTMGHDKMYWYQQDPGMELHLIHYSYGVNSTEKGDLSSESTVSRIRTEHFPLTLESARPSHTSQYLCASSPQTGSGEELFFGSGTQLSVL.